Given below is one T cell receptor beta chain in context. The study recruited people aged roughly 18 to 89 years across about two dozen US areas. The sample comes from a study of blood T cell repertoires in COVID-19. Measured with immunoSEQ multiplex PCR; TCRdb has only the in-frame clones, and not every one. The repertoire holds around 370,000 clones, with 70% to 90% as singletons. This sequence originates from a woman between 18 and 29 years old who had recovered from COVID-19. Sequencing input: PBMCs or T cells enriched from blood (not recorded which).

The CDR3 nucleotides are TGCGCCAGCAGCCAAGATCCGATAACAGGGGAGTTGGCCTATGGCTACACCTTC. This translates into CASSQDPITGELAYGYTF. The chain has TRBV4-1 and TRBJ1-2; the match to TRBD1 covers 7 bases. Germline CDR1 and CDR2: MGHRA and YSYEKL. Germline trimming cut 0 bases from V and 4 bases from J; bases unmatched to any gene: 14. CDR3 length: 18 amino acids.